The T cell receptor (beta chain) described here comes from a study of cytomegalovirus exposure and HLA in healthy donors (TCRdb year 2017). Notes on the research overall: In an earlier analysis of roughly 500 of the donors, 276 Gb of sequence data and 100 million or so unique TCR beta sequences from roughly 200 million T cells were reported. HLA typing covered class I and class II loci at four-digit resolution. Because of strong linkage in the cohort, roughly 5 DR-DQ haplotypes were treated as single units for association and clustering. The study was designed to test whether signatures of past pathogen exposure could be identified by cataloging public T cell receptors. A later analysis re-analyzed previously published TCR beta repertoires from roughly 630 donors and added high-resolution HLA genotyping to study TCR occurrence patterns. About 300 gigabases of sequencing data and approximately 93 million unique TCR sequences were included in an early release covering about 700 HLA-typed donors. Among the roughly 400 genotyped donors, about 83% belonged to the genetic ancestry cluster associated with self-reported Caucasian donors. In an earlier analysis of 550 to 700 of the donors, high-throughput TCR beta sequencing was used to judge whether each TCR beta V gene segment behaved as functional or pseudogenic. Among around 400 genotyped donors of the cohort, an average of approximately 230,000 unique TCR beta nucleotide sequences were sequenced per donor, roughly a sixth of them non-productive. High-throughput TCR immunosequencing, statistical association of individual TCRs with disease status, and machine learning were combined to predict cytomegalovirus infection status. In addition to the first cohort of around 670 subjects, a separate validation cohort of approximately 110 different subjects was used. The number of typed donors differed by locus: roughly 629-640 for A, B, C, DRB1 and DQB1; approximately 530 for DQA1; approximately 600 for DPA1; and about 470 for DPB1. Donor age, sex, ethnicity and CMV serostatus were compiled together with the repertoire data. The T cell repertoires of some 670 subjects were profiled by immunosequencing and related to cytomegalovirus serostatus. Rather than using new phenotypic data, the later analysis identified candidate immune exposures from TCR beta sequences and from how often those sequences occurred across donors. Genome-wide SNP genotypes for about three fifths of the roughly 670 donors were used in a later genetic analysis, which treated that subset as a discovery cohort. Every discovery cohort repertoire had been produced on one sequencing platform.

Measured from the cysteine to the phenylalanine, the CDR3 is 12 residues long. CDR3 DNA only is kept here, 36 bases in frame from base 1. V trim: 7 bases; J trim: 6 bases; unmatched bases: 2. CDR1 and CDR2 are drawn from the germline V gene: ENHRY, SYGVKD. The cohort comprised 670 or so healthy bone marrow donors. At the time of sampling, every cohort member was nominally healthy, though immune exposures that went unrecorded were likely present. The donor was CMV seronegative and was included in the group of several hundred seronegative cohort members. A peripheral blood sample was provided by each donor, and peripheral blood mononuclear cells were used for TCR beta sequencing. The Qiagen DNeasy Blood Extraction Kit was used to extract genomic DNA from the blood cell samples. Of note for this clone: What antigen it recognizes has not been identified.

What the authors observed across the whole study: Because counts were too low, seventeen rarely observed V segments, including chromosome 9 orphons, were excluded from the earlier analysis of several hundred of the donors. It was suggested by the authors that the approach could potentially be generalized to other disease states and immunological phenotypes. Because some donors lacked HLA typing at each locus, the association tests relied only on the typed subset. In a later analysis, about 17,000 TCR beta sequences were associated with specific HLA alleles at a false discovery rate of 0.05. A further reported finding was that TCR beta sequences accurately predicted the HLA-A and HLA-B alleles for most subjects in the first cohort. The 87-base-pair reads could not distinguish some IMGT-functional V segments, including TRBV6-2 and TRBV6-3, so those segments were excluded. In a later analysis, several top co-occurrence clusters were reported to appear linked to parvovirus B19, influenza, CMV and Epstein-Barr virus. A group of highly shared sequence variants was considered likely to be a technical artifact of the sequencing pipeline. In a later genetic analysis, a missense DCLRE1C variant was associated with V-gene and J-gene trimming of TCR beta chains, and the association was replicated in an independent cohort. The study listed approximately 150 TCR beta chains as associated with cytomegalovirus. A later genetic analysis reported fewer N-insertions in productive TCRs among donors in an Asian-associated ancestry cluster than the roughly 700-donor mean. The only immune exposure information available for the cohort was CMV serostatus. In a later analysis, TCR association rates were found to vary across HLA loci, with the most associated TCRs seen for DRB1 alleles and the fewest for HLA-C alleles. A later analysis found that HLA-associated TCR beta chains were more clonally expanded and had lower generation probabilities than equally common non-associated chains. In both the original and validation cohorts, the classifier was reported to diagnose cytomegalovirus status with high specificity and sensitivity. Sequencing depth was assumed to be roughly uniform across donors in the presence/absence analyses, though that assumption may not hold. Correlated functional status among segregating V segments might be attributable to linkage disequilibrium, but an unknown experimental factor could not be ruled out. While some public TCRs were present in many individuals, most TCR sequences turned up only very rarely across donors. An earlier analysis of approximately 590 of the donors showed that most TCR beta V segments appeared in productive rearrangements either about 87% or about 30% of the time, which broadly matched IMGT annotations. According to a later analysis, most CMV-associated TCR beta chains appeared to be HLA-restricted, and the HLA associations seemed to be driven largely by CMV exposure. Three of the identified cytomegalovirus-associated TCR beta chains were confirmed in vitro to be specific for cytomegalovirus antigens. When HLA alleles, especially DR and DQ, strongly co-occurred, TCR associations were difficult to assign to individual alleles. The cohort was sequenced for TCR beta chains only, and without alpha or paired-chain data the features that could be detected were limited.

Receptors were amplified or captured by the immunoSEQ multiplex PCR assay. A mixture of 60 forward primers for TCR Vbeta segments and 13 reverse primers for TCR Jbeta segments was used in the multiplex PCR. The CDR3 region of rearranged TCR beta genes was amplified from genomic DNA with a multiplex PCR assay. Amplified TCR beta libraries were sequenced as 87-base-pair reads on the Illumina HiSeq System. As for the authors' bioinformatics: Across the roughly 670 repertoires, a later analysis counted 75 million to 90 million unique TCR beta chains, some 11 million of which were shared by at least two donors. Raw reads were error-corrected and collapsed into unique sequences with a nearest-neighbor algorithm that merged closely related sequences to remove PCR and sequencing errors. Alignment of CDR3 sequences to IMGT reference sequences was used to assign V, D and J gene segments. Each retained sequence needed at least a six-nucleotide match to both a V gene segment and a J gene segment. Rearrangements were classified as productive when the CDR3 lacked stop codons and remained in frame with V and J, and all other rearrangements were classified as non-productive. CDR3 was defined according to IMGT convention as the region running from the second conserved V-encoded cysteine to the conserved J-encoded phenylalanine. Sequences without an unambiguous match to a single V gene segment were excluded from the earlier analysis of 587 of the donors. An earlier analysis of fewer than 750 of the donors classified V segments as functional when productive rearrangements were above 56.7% and as segregating when the standard deviation between donors was above 5%. To diagnose cytomegalovirus status from the catalog of TCR beta chain sequences, a statistical classification framework was built. A later analysis assigned V and J genes by comparing TCR nucleotide sequences with IMGT/GENE-DB human TR gene sequences. In a later analysis, CDR3 sequences and most-parsimonious VDJ recombination scenarios were assigned using the TCRdist pipeline. In a later analysis, every TCR beta chain was defined by the combination of its CDR3 amino acid sequence and its V-gene family, and reads without a unique V-gene family were dropped. A later analysis removed several hundred highly shared, low-generation-probability nucleotide sequences to deal with suspected cross-contamination and a sequencing artifact. A later analysis calculated a clonal expansion index for each public chain from normalized within-repertoire ranks of inferred template counts. A later analysis computed generation probabilities with a VDJ recombination model fitted to out-of-frame rearrangements, and checked the results against IGoR. A later analysis scored TCR-TCR, TCR-HLA and TCR-CMV co-occurrence with hypergeometric tests, applying a repertoire-size bias correction to TCR pairs. In a later analysis, false discovery rates were estimated by permuting HLA or CMV assignments 20 times. In a later analysis, co-occurring TCRs were grouped with DBSCAN, and TCRdist sequence similarity was added when clustering was performed within HLA-allele-positive subsets. Repertoires with fewer than 30,000 or more than 120,000 public chains were left out of co-occurrence clustering, as were several repertoires with anomalous nucleotide sharing. The table was pulled from immuneACCESS by TCRdb, which kept in-frame rearrangements only. Such tables lose some clones; where checked, under half of the loss comes from unresolved V genes, and the rest has no known cause. V, J and clone size were drawn from that table, and D and trimming were deduced from the DNA. For this sample, the table gives 130,000 to 150,000 clones. About 1.7% of the sample rests with the top ten.

This chain joins TRBV10-3 to TRBJ1-2, with 10 junctional bases fitting TRBD1. The receptor was isolated from a woman in her forties or fifties in good health and CMV-seronegative. The sequencing sample was made of PBMCs. The sequenced DNA: TGTGCCATCAAAGGGACAGGGGATGGCTACACCTTC. The resulting protein is CAIKGTGDGYTF.